One sample yielded the 20 T cell receptor beta chains listed below, sequenced in a study of blood T cell repertoires in COVID-19. Data came from immunoSEQ multiplex PCR; TCRdb stores just in-frame clones and leaves some out. Of around 170,000 clones in the sample, around 80% were seen once. Sequenced input: peripheral blood. These TCRs come from a man aged 65 to 79 with active or convalescent COVID-19.

V gene TRBV5-1 combines with J gene TRBJ2-5, with a weak D call TRBD2 (5 bases). The CDR3 runs 14 residues. Germline V gene lookup returns CDR1 SGHRS and CDR2 YFSETQ. V was pared by 6 bases and J by 2 bases, with 14 bases between. The CDR3 sequence: CASKDPRGQETQYF. The CDR3 nucleotides are TGCGCCAGCAAGGACCCAAGAGGGCAAGAGACCCAGTACTTC. Together with reference TRBV5-1 and TRBJ2-5, the CDR3 gives the full variable domain: KAGVTQTPRYLIKTRGQQVTLSCSPISGHRSVSWYQQTPGQGLQFLFEYFSETQRNKGNFPGRFSGRQFSNSRSEMNVSTLELGDSALYLCASKDPRGQETQYFGPGTRLLVL.

The chain joins TRBV7-9 to TRBJ2-1, with TRBD1 matching over 7 bases. Germline V gene lookup returns CDR1 SEHNR and CDR2 FQNEAQ (reference sequence). This CDR3 region has 14 residues. V shed 5 bases, J shed 9 bases, and the junction held 10 bases outside the gene matches. DNA of the CDR3: TGTGCCAGCAGCCTCTCACAGGGGTCGGGTGAGCAGTTCTTC. It translates to CASSLSQGSGEQFF.

The rearrangement uses TRBV5-1 and TRBJ1-6, with D possibly TRBD1 on 6 matching bases. V was clipped by 0 bases and J by 8 bases, with 12 bases between them. Germline CDR1 reads SGHRS; CDR2 reads YFSETQ. This CDR3 has 15 amino acids. CDR3 DNA sequence: TGCGCCAGCAGCTTGGCATCAGGGGAGTATTCACCCCTCCACTTT. Its protein is CASSLASGEYSPLHF.

This chain links TRBV27 with TRBJ2-7; TRBD1 is a possible D gene (5 bases). The CDR3 is made up of 15 amino acids. Germline V CDR1 and CDR2: MNHEY, SMNVEV (reference sequence). Trimming shortened V by 6 bases and J by 1 base, and 16 bases separated the two germline ends. For the CDR3, the DNA is TGTGCCAGCAGCGCCGACAGATTCTATTCCTACGAGCAGTACTTC. This gives the protein CASSADRFYSYEQYF.

This rearrangement joins TRBV30 to TRBJ2-7, with D perhaps TRBD1 (6 bases). V shed 6 bases and J shed 2 bases, with 11 bases lying between them. The CDR3 is made up of 12 amino acids. Germline CDR1 GTSNPN, CDR2 SVGIG (reference sequence). CDR3 sequence (DNA): TGTGCCTGTGACAGGACCCCCTACGAGCAGTACTTC. Translation gives CACDRTPYEQYF.

The V gene is TRBV29-1, the J gene TRBJ1-2; the D is unclear. Germline-derived CDR1 and CDR2 are SQVTM and ANQGSEA. Trimming cost V 0 bases and J 5 bases, with 10 bases left between them. The CDR3 has 13 residues. The CDR3 bases are TGCAGCGTTGAAGAATGGGCGGGGTATGGCTACACCTTC. It specifies CSVEEWAGYGYTF.

The V and J genes are TRBV6-1 and TRBJ2-7; no clear D. The V and J ends lost 2 bases and 4 bases respectively, with 15 bases between them. CDR1 and CDR2 (germline): MNHNS, SASEGT. CDR3 length: 15 residues. The CDR3 loop reads CASSETDVATYEQYF. The CDR3, as DNA: TGTGCCAGCAGTGAAACCGACGTAGCAACTTACGAGCAGTACTTC.

This chain links TRBV4-2 with TRBJ2-3, with 8 positions matching TRBD1. Germline V CDR1 and CDR2: LGHNA, YNFKEQ. The J segment lost 3 bases and the V segment lost 1 base, leaving 6 bases of the junction unmatched. The CDR3 runs 16 residues. The CDR3 loop reads CASSQGQGRVTDTQYF. Written as DNA, the CDR3 is TGTGCCAGCAGCCAAGGACAGGGGCGGGTTACAGATACGCAGTATTTT.

There are a few counts of this clone. The chain has TRBV3-1 (or the pseudogene TRBV3-2) and TRBJ1-4; 8 nucleotides line up with TRBD1. The trim removed 2 bases at V and 8 bases at J, leaving 7 bases unmatched. The CDR3 sequence is 15 residues long. Germline V lookup: CDR1 LGHDT, CDR2 YNNKEL (reference sequence). The CDR3 is CASSQQQGGAEKLFF. CDR3 nucleotides: TGTGCCAGCAGCCAACAACAGGGGGGTGCGGAAAAACTGTTTTTT.

This rearrangement joins TRBV6-5 to TRBJ1-1; TRBD1 might be the D (5 bases). This CDR3 comprises 13 residues. Germline lookup yields CDR1 MNHEY and CDR2 SVGAGI. V lost 7 bases, J lost 6 bases, and 15 bases lay in between. The DNA of the CDR3 is TGTGCCAGCACCGAGGGGTGGGGGGCTGAAGCTTTCTTT. Protein product: CASTEGWGAEAFF.

With respect to this clone: Other DNA sequences within the sample encode an identical CDR3. The chain combines TRBV5-1 with TRBJ1-1; D gene unclear. This CDR3 comprises 13 residues. Germline values: CDR1 SGHRS, CDR2 YFSETQ. V dropped 1 base and J dropped 3 bases, with 7 bases sitting between them. CDR3 residues: CASSLQGDTEAFF. CDR3 bases: TGCGCCAGCAGCTTGCAAGGAGACACTGAAGCTTTCTTT.

J is TRBJ2-3 and V is TRBV30; 12 bases are shared with TRBD2. Germline lookup yields CDR1 GTSNPN and CDR2 SVGIG (reference sequence). The CDR3 extends over 14 amino acids. The V gene end was trimmed by 5 bases and the J gene end by 3 bases; junction bases not matched to a gene: 3. CDR3 in DNA: TGTGCCTGGCAACTAGCGGGAGGAACAGATACGCAGTATTTT. Translating it yields CAWQLAGGTDTQYF.

The V call is TRBV21-1, the J call TRBJ2-7; TRBD2 is the table's D call and was not checked against the DNA. TRBV21-1 is labeled a pseudogene. The length of the CDR3 is 18 residues. The CDR3 sequence: CASSNVTSAGHRSYEQYF. CDR3 DNA sequence: TGTGCCAGCAGCAACGTGACTAGCGCGGGCCACCGCTCCTACGAGCAGTACTTC.

DNA for the CDR3: TGCGCCAGCAGCCTCAGGTCAGGGGAGGGCTACACCTTC. It specifies CASSLRSGEGYTF. The chain links TRBV4-3 to TRBJ1-2, with D maybe TRBD1 (6 bases). CDR3 length equals 13 residues. Germline CDR1 and CDR2: LGHNA and YSLEER. V shed 4 bases and J shed 8 bases, with 14 bases lying between them.

This clone was counted a single time. The chain has TRBV19 and TRBJ2-7, with D maybe TRBD2 (5 bases). Germline V gives CDR1 LNHDA, CDR2 SQIVND (reference sequence). The CDR3 length is 13 residues. V dropped 1 base and J dropped 5 bases, with 9 bases sitting between them. The CDR3 DNA reads as TGTGCCAGTAGTATAGCGGGGTCACACGAGCAGTACTTC. This encodes CASSIAGSHEQYF. Full variable domain (outside the CDR3, taken from reference TRBV19 and TRBJ2-7): DGGITQSPKYLFRKEGQNVTLSCEQNLNHDAMYWYRQDPGQGLRLIYYSQIVNDFQKGDIAEGYSVSREKKESFPLTVTSAQKNPTAFYLCASSIAGSHEQYFGPGTRLTVT.

This clone was picked up a small number of times. The rearrangement joins TRBV2 to TRBJ2-7; D might be TRBD2 (6 bases). V lost 6 bases to trimming and J lost 4 bases, with 10 bases between them. Germline CDR1 is SNHLY and CDR2 is FYNNEI. The CDR3 length is 12 residues. CDR3 sequence (DNA): TGTGCCAGCAGGGGAGGTGGATACGAGCAGTACTTC. Protein sequence: CASRGGGYEQYF.

The V and J genes are TRBV6-1 and TRBJ1-5; tentative D call: TRBD1 (5 bases). V lost 3 bases to trimming and J lost 1 base, with 10 bases between them. Germline loops: CDR1 MNHNS, CDR2 SASEGT. The length of the CDR3 is 15 residues. As DNA, the CDR3 is TGTGCCAGCAGTGACGGACACCAAAGCAATCAGCCCCAGCATTTT. This sequence encodes CASSDGHQSNQPQHF.

The chain couples TRBV12-3 or TRBV12-4 to TRBJ1-1; TRBD1 is a possible D gene (5 bases). V lost 3 bases to trimming and J lost 5 bases, with 10 bases between them. The CDR3 is 13 amino acids. This CDR3 reads CASSLGGGTEAFF. The DNA for the CDR3 is TGTGCCAGCAGTTTGGGGGGTGGAACTGAAGCTTTCTTT.

This chain connects TRBV29-1 to TRBJ1-1, with TRBD1 identical over 10 bases. The CDR3 length is 12 residues. Germline V gives CDR1 SQVTM, CDR2 ANQGSEA. After removal of 8 bases from V and 6 bases from J, the junction contained 6 bases not matched to a gene. The CDR3: CSTGQGVSEAFF. CDR3 DNA: TGCAGCACAGGACAGGGGGTATCTGAAGCTTTCTTT.

A few counts support this clone. This chain uses TRBV11-2 with TRBJ2-5; a weak D match, TRBD2 (6 bases). The CDR3 spans 14 residues. V lost 4 bases to trimming and J lost 4 bases, with 13 bases between them. Germline CDR1 and CDR2: SGHAT and FQNNGV. In nucleotides, the CDR3 is TGTGCCAGCAGCTGGGGGGAGGAGTTAGAGACCCAGTACTTC. Translated, it gives CASSWGEELETQYF.